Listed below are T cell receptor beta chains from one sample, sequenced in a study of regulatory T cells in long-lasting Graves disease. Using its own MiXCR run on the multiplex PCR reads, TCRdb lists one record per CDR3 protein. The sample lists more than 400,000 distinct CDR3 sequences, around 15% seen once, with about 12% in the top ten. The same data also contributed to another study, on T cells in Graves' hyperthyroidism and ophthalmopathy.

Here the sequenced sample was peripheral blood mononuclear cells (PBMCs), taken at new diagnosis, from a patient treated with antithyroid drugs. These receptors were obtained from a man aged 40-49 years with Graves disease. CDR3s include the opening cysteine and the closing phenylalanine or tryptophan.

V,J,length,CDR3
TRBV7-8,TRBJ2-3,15,CASSPELAETDTQYF
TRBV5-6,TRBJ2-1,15,CASSPSGRVYNEQFF
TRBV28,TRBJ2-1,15,CASSPQDQGANEQFF
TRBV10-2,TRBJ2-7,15,CASSERRGEGYEQYF
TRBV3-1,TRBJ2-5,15,CASSQDAVSQETQYF
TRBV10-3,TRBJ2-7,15,CAIKGTGRLSYEQYF
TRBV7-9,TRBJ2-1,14,CASSLVAGNNEQFF
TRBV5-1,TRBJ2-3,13,CASSLYITDTQYF
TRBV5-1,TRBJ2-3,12,CATRPDTDTQYF
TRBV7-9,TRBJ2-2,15,CASSPRGLAAGELFF
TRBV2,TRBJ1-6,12,CASTPGNSPLHF
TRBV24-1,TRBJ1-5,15,CATSDTLDSNQPQHF
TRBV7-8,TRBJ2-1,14,CASSFLDYPNEQFF
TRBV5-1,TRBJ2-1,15,CASSLGLAGVSEQFF
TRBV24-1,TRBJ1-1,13,CATRDSMNTEAFF
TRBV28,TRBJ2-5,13,CASLRGNQETQYF
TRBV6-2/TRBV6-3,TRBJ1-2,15,CASSYSVVGTSGYTF
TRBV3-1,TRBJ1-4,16,CASSFASSGGGEKLFF
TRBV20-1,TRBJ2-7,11,CSASFRLEQYF
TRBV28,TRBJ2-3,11,CASSHTDTQYF
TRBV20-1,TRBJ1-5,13,CSAAQGGGQPQHF
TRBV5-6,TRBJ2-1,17,CASSRPMAGGPSNEQFF